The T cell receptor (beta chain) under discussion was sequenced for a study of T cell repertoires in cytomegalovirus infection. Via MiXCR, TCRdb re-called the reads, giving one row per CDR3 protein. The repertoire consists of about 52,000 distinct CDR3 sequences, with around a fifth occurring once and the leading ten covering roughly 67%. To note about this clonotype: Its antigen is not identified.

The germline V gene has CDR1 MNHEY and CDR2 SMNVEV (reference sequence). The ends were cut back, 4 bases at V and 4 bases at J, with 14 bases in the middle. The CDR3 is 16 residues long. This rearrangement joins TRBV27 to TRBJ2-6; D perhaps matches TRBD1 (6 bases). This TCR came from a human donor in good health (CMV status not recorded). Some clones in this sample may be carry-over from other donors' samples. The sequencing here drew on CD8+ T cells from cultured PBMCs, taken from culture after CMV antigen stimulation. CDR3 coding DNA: TGTGCCAGCAGTTGGGACACCAGCCCCGGGGCCAACGTCCTGACTTTC. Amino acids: CASSWDTSPGANVLTF.